This T cell receptor beta chain was captured in a study of blood T cell repertoires in COVID-19. On the study more broadly: PBMCs, B-cell-depleted T cells, or T cells provided the cDNA or gDNA that made up the material.

The J segment lost 4 bases and the V segment lost 6 bases, leaving 14 bases of the junction unmatched. The germline CDR1 and CDR2 sequences are MNHEY and SVGEGT. The CDR3 length is 18 residues. Generated by immunoSEQ multiplex PCR, the TCRdb table keeps only in-frame clones and is missing some. The profile shows roughly 230,000 clones, 80% to 85% of them singletons. The gene calls are TRBV6-2 or TRBV6-3 and TRBJ2-5; 13 bases map to TRBD2. The sample comprised PBMCs or T cells enriched from blood (not recorded which). The TCR originated in a man in his forties or fifties who had recovered from COVID-19. The CDR3 DNA reads TGTGCCAGCAGCACCGGACTAGCGGGGGAACCCGGGCGAGAGACCCAGTACTTC. Encoded protein: CASSTGLAGEPGRETQYF.